One sample yielded the 26 T cell receptor beta chains listed below, sequenced in a study of CD8+CD57+ T cells in acquired aplastic anemia. Genomic DNA was employed as the template in profiling TCR beta VDJ and CDR3. TCRdb analysed the reads with MiXCR anew, one entry per CDR3 protein. The sample holds 400,000 to 600,000 distinct CDR3 sequences; around 30% are singletons and the top ten take nearly 0.85%. Patients selected for sequencing had displayed CD8+CD57+ cell expansion by flow cytometry. Material for sequencing was sorted CD4+, CD8+, or CD8+CD57+ T cells (not recorded which) from PBMCs. Receptor source: a human donor with aplastic anemia.

This clonotype was counted a few times. This chain connects TRBV9 to TRBJ2-3; 8 nucleotides line up with TRBD2. From germline, CDR1 is SGDLS and CDR2 YYNGEE. The CDR3 is 15 residues long. Trimming at V came to 0 bases and at J to 1 base, leaving 1 base not matched to a gene. The CDR3 bases are TGTGCCAGCAGCGTAGTTAGCGGGGGCACAGATACGCAGTATTTT. It translates to CASSVVSGGTDTQYF.

This clonotype was detected many times. J is TRBJ1-6 and V is TRBV19; D gene unclear. Trimming pared 5 bases from V and 10 bases from J, leaving 15 bases between. The germline gives CDR1 LNHDA, CDR2 SQIVND (reference sequence). The CDR3 is 14 residues long. The CDR3 coding sequence is TGTGCCAGTAGTTCGGCGGGGAGTGGGTCACCCCTCCACTTT. Translating gives CASSSAGSGSPLHF.

This chain uses TRBV20-1 with TRBJ1-6; possibly TRBD1 for D (5 bases). Germline lookup yields CDR1 DFQATT and CDR2 SNEGSKA (reference sequence). The V gene lost 5 bases and the J gene lost 7 bases, with 15 bases spanning the gap. The CDR3 is 14 residues long. The CDR3 spells CSAPAAGQNSPLHF. The CDR3 DNA reads as TGCAGTGCTCCCGCAGCAGGGCAGAATTCACCCCTCCACTTT.

This clonotype was observed a few times. The rearrangement uses TRBV15 and TRBJ1-2, with 10 bases identical to TRBD1. Unmatched junction bases numbered 4, after V lost 1 base and J lost 8 bases. This CDR3 spans 14 amino acids. CDR1 and CDR2 (germline): LNHNV, YYDKDF (reference sequence). CDR3 nucleotides: TGTGCCACCAGCAGAGGACAGGGGGCCGGGGGCTACACCTTC. Amino acid sequence: CATSRGQGAGGYTF.

A word on this clonotype: A much larger clone lies one base from this, so it may be a read error. J is TRBJ1-1 and V is TRBV29-1; D ambiguous. Germline V gene lookup returns CDR1 SQVTM and CDR2 ANQGSEA. Trimming cost V 3 bases and J 13 bases, with 12 bases left between them. CDR3 size: 10 residues. CDR3: CSVENYEDFF. The CDR3 DNA follows: TGCAGCGTTGAGAACTACGAGGATTTCTTT.

This clonotype was counted between two and nine times. The CDR3 is CASKRGSHSSYGYTF. The CDR3 nucleotides read TGTGCCAGTAAACGGGGCTCCCACTCCTCCTATGGCTACACCTTC. V usage is TRBV19 and J usage is TRBJ1-2; tentative D call: TRBD1 (5 bases). CDR1 and CDR2 from the germline V gene are LNHDA and SQIVND (reference sequence). This CDR3 is 15 amino acids long. V dropped 7 bases and J dropped 4 bases, with 19 bases sitting between them.

This clonotype was found many times. The chain links TRBV15 to TRBJ2-7; 8 nucleotides align to TRBD1. The ends lost 4 bases at V and 1 base at J; junction bases unmatched: 6. CDR3 length: 15 amino acids. Germline loops: CDR1 LNHNV, CDR2 YYDKDF (reference sequence). As DNA, the CDR3 is TGTGCCACCAGCACGGGACAGGACTTTTCCTACGAGCAGTACTTC. Residues: CATSTGQDFSYEQYF.

The table lists this clonotype with a few counts. The CDR3 bases are TGTGCCAGCAGTTATGCCGCAGGGAGCACTGAAGCTTTCTTT. Translation gives CASSYAAGSTEAFF. The chain carries TRBV6-5 and TRBJ1-1; TRBD1 might be the D (5 bases). V was trimmed by 3 bases and J by 4 bases, leaving 12 bases between them. CDR3 size: 14 residues. Germline loops: CDR1 MNHEY, CDR2 SVGAGI.

This clonotype was recorded many times. V is TRBV24-1 and J is TRBJ2-3; 7 nucleotides agree with TRBD2. Germline CDR1 KGHDR, CDR2 SFDVKD. This CDR3 is 16 amino acids long. The J segment lost 0 bases and the V segment lost 0 bases, leaving 2 bases of the junction unmatched. The CDR3 spells CATSDLPSGSTDTQYF. In DNA form, the CDR3 reads TGTGCCACCAGTGATTTGCCTAGCGGTAGCACAGATACGCAGTATTTT.

The J gene is TRBJ2-6, the V gene TRBV2, with 7 bases matching TRBD1. Germline CDR1 and CDR2: SNHLY and FYNNEI. The CDR3 totals 15 residues. J was trimmed by 2 bases and V by 8 bases; bases with no gene match: 6. The CDR3 here is CASLSDRAGANVLTF. The CDR3 DNA reads TGTGCCAGCCTCAGTGACAGGGCTGGGGCCAACGTCCTGACTTTC.

This clonotype was recorded many times. V is TRBV15 and J is TRBJ1-2; D unresolved. CDR3 length equals 13 residues. Germline V gene data show CDR1 as LNHNV and CDR2 as YYDKDF (reference sequence). V lost 0 bases, J lost 4 bases, and 6 bases lay in between. The CDR3 nucleotides are TGTGCCACCAGCAGAGATGAATCCTATGGCTACACCTTC. Its protein product is CATSRDESYGYTF.

This clonotype was detected many times. This chain links TRBV2 with TRBJ2-6; perhaps D is TRBD1 or TRBD2 (6 bases each). There are 15 residues in the CDR3. With 5 bases removed from V and 2 bases from J, the gap between germline ends came to 10 bases. Germline assignment: CDR1 SNHLY and CDR2 FYNNEI. The CDR3 sequence: CASSMGGTGANVLTF. The CDR3 DNA reads TGTGCCAGCAGTATGGGGGGCACTGGGGCCAACGTCCTGACTTTC.

At least ten counts were recorded for this clonotype. The chain has TRBV5-5 and TRBJ1-3; no clear D. The length of the CDR3 is 16 residues. V lost 0 bases and J lost 2, with 12 bases in between. From germline, CDR1 is SGHKS and CDR2 YYEKEE (reference sequence). The CDR3 reads CASSLGVSAAGNTIYF. CDR3 nucleotide sequence: TGTGCCAGCAGCTTGGGGGTGTCCGCGGCTGGAAACACCATATATTTT. The variable domain in full, completed from reference TRBV5-5 and TRBJ1-3, reads DAGVTQSPTHLIKTRGQQVTLRCSPISGHKSVSWYQQVLGQGPQFIFQYYEKEERGRGNFPDRFSARQFPNYSSELNVNALLLGDSALYLCASSLGVSAAGNTIYFGEGSWLTVV.

The CDR3 bases are TGTGCCAGCAGCCAAGTAGCGGGAGGGCCATACAATGAGCAGTTCTTC. Residues: CASSQVAGGPYNEQFF. This chain links TRBV4-2 with TRBJ2-1; TRBD2 agrees at 11 bases. Germline CDR1 is LGHNA and CDR2 is YNFKEQ. The CDR3 is 16 amino acids. After removal of 1 base from V and 4 bases from J, the junction contained 3 bases not matched to a gene.

This clonotype was found a few times. CDR3 coding DNA: TGCGCCAGCAGCCCCGGGACTAGCGGGCAAGAGACCCAGTACTTC. It codes for CASSPGTSGQETQYF. This chain joins TRBV5-1 and TRBJ2-5; TRBD2 matches 12 bases. This CDR3 region has 15 residues. The V segment lost 4 bases and the J segment 2 bases; nucleotides outside the gene matches: 3. Germline-derived CDR1 and CDR2 are SGHRS and YFSETQ.

V is TRBV25-1 and J is TRBJ1-2; no clear D gene. This CDR3 has 13 amino acids. Germline assignment: CDR1 MGHDK and CDR2 SYGVNS. Trimming took 6 bases from V and 4 from J, leaving 12 bases between them. The CDR3 DNA sequence: TGTGCCAGCAGACCATCAAGTTCCTATGGCTACACCTTC. Translating it yields CASRPSSSYGYTF.

J is TRBJ2-1 and V is TRBV10-3; unclear D gene. Trimming cost V 3 bases and J 3 bases, with 9 bases left between them. CDR1 is ENHRY and CDR2 is SYGVKD in the germline V gene. CDR3 length equals 14 residues. The DNA for the CDR3 is TGTGCCATCAGTGACCCAGCAGTCTACAATGAGCAGTTCTTC. This translates into CAISDPAVYNEQFF.

This clonotype was seen ten or more times. The chain couples TRBV2 to TRBJ1-5; unclear D gene. Trimming took 6 bases from V and 2 from J, leaving 11 bases between them. Germline V CDR1 and CDR2: SNHLY, FYNNEI. The CDR3 is 14 residues long. The DNA of the CDR3 is TGTGCCAGCAGACGGCGGGATGGCAATCAGCCCCAGCATTTT. It yields the protein CASRRRDGNQPQHF.

In the case of this clonotype: A much larger clone differs from this one at a single base, so this may be a read error. Here the CDR3 omits its conserved ending phenylalanine or tryptophan, so a read error is the likely source. The rearrangement uses TRBV20-1 and TRBJ1-2, with D tentatively TRBD1 (6 bases). The CDR3 runs 13 residues. Per the germline V gene, CDR1 is DFQATT and CDR2 is SNEGSKA (reference sequence). V was clipped by 3 bases and J by 4 bases, with 12 bases between them. The CDR3 DNA sequence: TGCAGTGCTAGGGAAGGGGGAGGCTATGGCTACACCCTC. This gives the protein CSAREGGGYGYTL.

Only one count was recorded for this clonotype. A read error may produce the germline difference seen at one junction end. CDR3 protein: CASSQLNGGPNNEQFF. CDR3 coding DNA: TGCGCCAGCAGCCAGTTAAATGGCGGACCTAACAATGAGCAGTTCTTC. The chain links TRBV5-6 to TRBJ2-1; D is unclear. The germline V gene encodes CDR1 SGHDT and CDR2 YYEEEE. This CDR3 comprises 16 residues.

In its sample, this clonotype was seen many times. J is TRBJ2-7 and V is TRBV12-3 or TRBV12-4, with D uncertain. The CDR3 contains 15 residues. Deletions cut 2 bases from V and 2 bases from J, with 13 bases between. Here the CDR3 DNA reads TGTGCCAGCAGTTTAAGTATCGGCAGCCCCTACGAGCAGTACTTC. Amino acids: CASSLSIGSPYEQYF.

In its sample, this clonotype was seen many times. This sequence joins TRBV25-1 and TRBJ2-2; TRBD1 is a possible D gene (5 bases). This CDR3 has 16 residues. Per germline, CDR1 MGHDK and CDR2 SYGVNS. V was cut by 2 bases and J by 3 bases, with 13 bases left in between. CDR3 sequence reads: CASSEIDRSDTGELFF. The CDR3 DNA sequence: TGTGCCAGCAGTGAAATCGACAGATCCGACACCGGGGAGCTGTTTTTT.

This clonotype has more than one count but fewer than ten. This chain links TRBV9 with TRBJ2-1, with TRBD1 matching over 9 bases. This CDR3 spans 15 amino acids. Germline V gives CDR1 SGDLS, CDR2 YYNGEE. The V segment lost 4 bases and the J segment 5 bases; nucleotides outside the gene matches: 7. The CDR3: CASSNDRGRDNEQFF. In DNA, the CDR3 is TGTGCCAGCAGCAATGACAGGGGGAGGGACAATGAGCAGTTCTTC.

The chain recombines TRBV25-1 with TRBJ1-1; 10 nucleotides agree with TRBD1. Looked up from germline, CDR1 is MGHDK and CDR2 is SYGVNS. The trim removed 8 bases at V and 1 base at J, leaving 10 bases unmatched. The CDR3 loop spans 16 amino acids. The CDR3 DNA sequence: TGTGCCAGCTCACTCGACAGGGGGCTTACGAACACTGAAGCTTTCTTT. This encodes CASSLDRGLTNTEAFF.

This clonotype was counted a few times. The V call is TRBV4-1, the J call TRBJ2-4; the D gene is possibly TRBD2 (6 bases). Germline V lookup: CDR1 MGHRA, CDR2 YSYEKL. Deletions cut 0 bases from V and 4 bases from J, with 10 bases between. The CDR3 loop spans 15 amino acids. Here the CDR3 reads CASSQEERAKNIQYF. CDR3 coding DNA: TGCGCCAGCAGCCAAGAGGAGCGGGCAAAAAACATTCAGTACTTC.

The rearrangement links TRBV7-8 to TRBJ2-7, with 10 nucleotides matching TRBD2. V shed 6 bases and J 10 bases; nucleotides not matched to a gene: 3. Germline assignment: CDR1 SGHVS and CDR2 FQNEAQ. The CDR3 totals 11 residues. The CDR3 loop is CASSTSGVQYF. In DNA form, the CDR3 reads TGTGCCAGCAGTACTAGCGGGGTACAGTACTTC.